The clone carrying this T cell receptor beta chain was recorded a few times. Its antigen is unidentified. The sample originates from a study of CD8 T cells in ankylosing spondylitis. Study results and caveats: Disease-linked clones, CD8+, were relatively rare in peripheral blood. Fewer than ten highly homologous variants made up a TCR beta motif that seemed to typify ankylosing spondylitis blood. Reportedly, disease-linked clones are significantly enriched in ankylosing spondylitis patients' matched synovial fluid.

TCRdb redid the calling of the 5' RACE reads with MiXCR, one entry per CDR3 protein. The profile shows approximately 300,000 distinct CDR3 sequences, 6.5% to 10% of them singletons. This CDR3 has 19 residues. Germline V gene sequence: CDR1 SGHRS, CDR2 YFSETQ. Trimming removed 4 bases from V and 0 bases from J; junction bases left unmatched: 9. J is TRBJ2-3 and V is TRBV5-1; 15 bases are shared with TRBD2. The receptor was derived from a male donor with ankylosing spondylitis. The sequencing sample was made of blood, either unsorted or a sorted T cell fraction (not recorded which). CDR3 nucleotide sequence: TGCGCCAGCAGCGTCCGGACTAGCGGGAGGGGTCCTAGCACAGATACGCAGTATTTT. Its protein is CASSVRTSGRGPSTDTQYF.